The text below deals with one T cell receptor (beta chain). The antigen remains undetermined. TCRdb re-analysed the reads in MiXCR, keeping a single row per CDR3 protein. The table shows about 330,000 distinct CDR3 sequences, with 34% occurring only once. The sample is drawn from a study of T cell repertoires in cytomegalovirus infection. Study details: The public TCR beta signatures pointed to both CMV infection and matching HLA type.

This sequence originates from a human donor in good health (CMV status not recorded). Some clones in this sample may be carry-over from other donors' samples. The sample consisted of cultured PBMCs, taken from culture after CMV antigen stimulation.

The CDR3 region has the DNA TGTGCCAGCGGGGCGGACAGGGGACTAGTCTACGAGCAGTACTTC. Its translation is CASGADRGLVYEQYF. The chain couples TRBV28 to TRBJ2-7; a weak D match, TRBD1 (9 bases). Trimming took off 8 bases at V and 3 bases at J, with 20 bases between the two ends. Germline lookup yields CDR1 MDHEN and CDR2 SYDVKM. CDR3 size: 15 residues.